This T cell receptor beta chain was obtained from a study of vaccination and CD4 T cells after COVID-19 (dated by TCRdb to between 2021 and 2022). Background for the entire study: Every convalescent patient had a positive nasal swab PCR test for SARS-CoV-2, with mild disease in roughly nine patients and severe disease in one. The convalescent cohort comprised six males and four females, including two Hispanic individuals, seven Caucasians, two Asians and one multiracial person. Participants got two doses of the Pfizer-BioNTech BNT162b2 vaccine (n=8) or two doses of the Moderna mRNA-1273 vaccine (n=2). Post-COVID blood samples were collected from convalescent patients a median of approximately 100 days after diagnosis, with a range of about 30 to 161 days. Post-vaccine blood samples were obtained a median of around 67 days after the second vaccine dose, with a range of about 14 to 241 days. For stimulating the cultures, overlapping spike peptide pools were used, derived from SARS-CoV-2 as well as from the common cold coronaviruses HCoV-NL63, HCoV-OC43 and HCoV-229E. In control cultures, a CEFX viral epitope pool was used as positive control, an HIV-1 Nef peptide pool was used as negative control, or no peptide was added. In some eleven COVID-19 convalescent patients and a handful of infection-naive healthy vaccine recipients, researchers compared the spike-specific CD4+ TCR repertoire from before mRNA vaccination with the repertoire from after.

As to this clonotype: Its antigen specificity is not known. The input lacks base qualities; no much larger clone sits a single base away.

The sample's treatment or condition label is to be understood as: approximately 9-day PBMC culture with coronavirus spike peptide pools or control peptides (ViraFEST assay). To expand antigen-specific T cells with peptide pools and then pick out the expanded clonotypes through TCR sequencing, the study relied on the ViraFEST assay. The convalescent patients' positive SARS-CoV-2 PCR tests were from March to December 2020, which was before the Alpha, Beta and Delta variants emerged in the United States. PBMCs were cultured at around 2 million per well in IMDM supplemented with roughly 5.2% human AB serum and 8 to 10 IU/ml IL-2, with 9.5 to 10 ug/ml peptide pools added. Half of the culture medium was replaced with fresh IL-2-containing medium on days 3 and 7. After more than 8 days of culture, CD4+ T cells were isolated by negative selection using the EasySep CD4+ T cell isolation kit. Ficoll-Paque Plus gradient centrifugation was used to isolate PBMCs from whole blood, and the isolated PBMCs were then either used fresh or cryopreserved at -140C. In general, triplicate wells were set up for every culture condition.

The library was prepared using PCR. At the Johns Hopkins FTIC core, DNA from the cultured CD4+ T cells underwent TCR sequencing with the Oncomine TCR Beta short-read assay. The QIAamp micro DNA kit was used to extract genomic DNA from the cultured CD4+ T cells. Oncomine TCR Beta libraries from cultured CD4+ T cells were pooled with unique dual indexes and sequenced on an Illumina iSeq 100. The authors processed their data as follows. Non-productive sequences were removed, and CDR3s not starting with C, not ending with F or W, or shorter than 7 amino acids were discarded. The MANAFEST web application was used to identify antigen-specific clonotypes by comparing peptide-stimulated wells against reference wells and other culture wells. An FDR below 0.05, an odds ratio above 5, and a productive frequency above 0.1% in at least two of three replicate wells were required for clones to be considered positive. Cross-reactive clonotypes were defined as significantly expanded in both SARS-CoV-2 spike wells and at least one common cold coronavirus spike condition. Similarity between CDR3 sequences was evaluated in R version 3.6.1 using Levenshtein distances (stringdist) and unrooted phylogenetic trees (ape). Using fastp at Q25 and MiXCR, TCRdb reprocessed the public reads and kept productive beta chains. Records with the same CDR3 protein are collapsed into one entry carrying the most frequent genes and DNA. The V and J calls, along with clone size, are taken from TCRdb and not from the paper's own processing. This sample gives approximately 10,000 distinct CDR3 sequences in total; over 65% of them show up just once. The top ten clonotypes cover 10% to 15% of the sample.

Broader findings and caveats from the paper: Among convalescent patients, a median about 90% of the SARS-CoV-2-reactive clones seen after vaccination appeared only after vaccination, which suggests priming specific to the vaccine. Of the vaccine-specific clones in convalescent patients, 304 of 307, or nearly all, reacted only to SARS-CoV-2 spike and did not cross-react with common cold coronaviruses. Only a relatively small number of convalescent patients were included in the study, and early timepoints following natural infection were not analyzed. An increase in the median number of SARS-CoV-2-reactive clonotypes from approximately 23 after infection to some 40 after vaccination was observed, but the change was not found to be significant.

The sequencing sample was made of CD4+ T cells from blood, cultured in vitro. The sequence was collected from a human donor who had recovered from COVID-19.

For the CDR3, the sequence is CASSKVVTSASYEQYF. In nucleotide form, the sequence is TGTGCCAGCAGCAAAGTTGTCACTAGCGCTTCCTACGAGCAGTACTTC. The sequence joins TRBV21-1 to TRBJ2-7; the table calls TRBD2, which could not be checked here. TRBV21-1 is recorded as a pseudogene. The CDR3 sequence holds 16 residues, the cysteine and phenylalanine included. Just CDR3 DNA is preserved here, 48 bases in frame from base 1.